This TCR beta chain emerged from a study of T cells after yellow fever vaccination. V lost 0 bases and J 4 bases, leaving 11 bases between the germline ends. Germline V gene lookup returns CDR1 SGHNT and CDR2 YYREEE (reference sequence). The CDR3 consists of 15 residues. Comment on this clonotype: Its antigen is unidentified.

Overall study findings and caveats: A secondary response was less intense yet reached its peak sooner, at day 5 versus 15. Most clones from primary vaccination were detected again post-booster (around 96% CD4, 88% CD8).

MiXCR, run by TCRdb on the 5' RACE reads, gives a single entry per CDR3 protein. Counted here are a few hundred thousand distinct CDR3 sequences, about 19% occurring once; the ten biggest clones make up around an eighth. This TCR was sampled from a man aged 25-45 years who received the YFV17D yellow fever vaccine. The gene calls are TRBV5-4 and TRBJ2-1; D may be TRBD2 (5 bases). Here the sequenced sample was PBMCs, taken 15 days after the yellow fever booster vaccination. The CDR3 here is CASSLEGAEYNEQFF. For the CDR3, the DNA is TGTGCCAGCAGCTTGGAAGGAGCGGAATACAATGAGCAGTTCTTC.